One and the same sample provided the 26 T cell receptor beta chains below, sequenced in a study of blood T cells in healthy people across ages. For the second PCR, which ran for 7 to 11 cycles, a sample-barcoded 5' primer and a J-beta primer mix were used. From the 5' RACE reads, TCRdb called clonotypes with MiXCR, one entry per CDR3 protein. The table shows around 1,900,000 distinct CDR3 sequences, with about 39% occurring only once. The source material was blood. The receptors originated from a human donor in good health.

This clonotype has just a few counts. The J gene is TRBJ1-2, the V gene TRBV10-3, with unresolved D. The CDR3 runs 15 residues. Germline CDR1 and CDR2: ENHRY and SYGVKD. V was clipped by 4 bases and J by 1 base, with 13 bases between them. CDR3 loop: CAISAPRTVNYGYTF. In nucleotides, the CDR3 is TGTGCCATCAGTGCCCCCCGGACGGTTAACTATGGCTACACCTTC.

The rearrangement uses TRBV18 and TRBJ2-1; D call uncertain. This CDR3 contains 15 residues. Germline lookup yields CDR1 KGHSH and CDR2 LQKENI. V shed 0 bases and J shed 10 bases, with 16 bases lying between them. CDR3 sequence (DNA): TGTGCCAGCTCACCACCTGGCGGTCACCCAAAGGAGCAGTTCTTC. Translation gives CASSPPGGHPKEQFF.

This clonotype appeared many times. The genes are TRBV29-1 and TRBJ2-2; D is unresolved. The germline CDR1 and CDR2 sequences are SQVTM and ANQGSEA. There are 14 residues in the CDR3. V was clipped by 4 bases and J by 1 base, with 10 bases between them. The CDR3 region is CSVGGLLNTGELFF. The CDR3 coding sequence is TGCAGCGTTGGAGGTCTTCTGAACACCGGGGAGCTGTTTTTT.

This sequence joins TRBV5-1 and TRBJ2-4, with TRBD2 identical over 11 bases. The V and J ends lost 0 bases and 13 bases, in that order; junction bases with no gene match: 9. CDR3 length equals 15 residues. Looked up from germline, CDR1 is SGHRS and CDR2 is YFSETQ. DNA for the CDR3: TGCGCCAGCAGCTTGGATAGCGGGGGGGACAATGAGCAGTACTTC. This codes for CASSLDSGGDNEQYF.

The rearrangement links TRBV7-2 to TRBJ1-4, with D unresolved. Trimming removed 3 bases at V and 3 bases at J, with 11 bases between. The CDR3 sequence is 15 residues long. Germline lookup yields CDR1 SGHTA and CDR2 FQGNSA. This chain's CDR3 is CASSFHKGANEKLFF. The CDR3 DNA reads as TGTGCCAGCAGCTTTCACAAGGGAGCTAATGAAAAACTGTTTTTT.

The V call is TRBV27, the J call TRBJ1-2, with D perhaps matching TRBD1 (6 bases). Trimming removed 2 bases from V and 6 bases from J, with 13 bases in between. Germline CDR1 and CDR2: MNHEY and SMNVEV (reference sequence). This CDR3 is 14 amino acids long. Written as DNA, the CDR3 is TGTGCCAGCAGTTTAAAGGGGGTGATCCATGGCTACACCTTC. This translates into CASSLKGVIHGYTF.

The chain joins TRBV3-1 to TRBJ2-7; D is unresolved. Germline CDR1 and CDR2: LGHDT and YNNKEL (reference sequence). The CDR3 is 13 amino acids. The V and J ends lost 8 bases and 6 bases respectively, with 17 bases between them. CDR3 coding DNA: TGTGCCAGCTCACCACCGATCCGGCCCGAGCAGTACTTC. Amino acids: CASSPPIRPEQYF.

The rearrangement joins TRBV5-1 to TRBJ1-1; a weak D match, TRBD1 (5 bases). Trimming removed 2 bases from V and 8 bases from J, with 13 bases in between. The germline V gene encodes CDR1 SGHRS and CDR2 YFSETQ. This CDR3 is built from 13 residues. The CDR3 here is CASSFSGQPEAFF. The DNA for the CDR3 is TGCGCCAGCAGCTTTTCGGGGCAGCCGGAAGCTTTCTTT.

The chain links TRBV29-1 to TRBJ2-4; D is uncertain. The end of the DNA aligns better with TRBJ2-7, so the J call may be wrong. CDR3 size: 11 residues. Per the germline V gene, CDR1 is SQVTM and CDR2 is ANQGSEA. CDR3: CSVNTAYEQYF. CDR3 bases: TGCAGCGTCAATACAGCCTACGAGCAGTACTTC.

As for this clonotype: At one end, the junction sequence differs from germline, possibly due to a read error. J is TRBJ2-3 and V is TRBV2, with D maybe TRBD2 (5 bases). The CDR3 extends over 15 amino acids. From germline, CDR1 is SNHLY and CDR2 FYNNEI. Here the CDR3 DNA reads TGCGCCAGCAGCGCCCCGGCCGGCGGGACAGATACGCAGTATTTT. This codes for CASSAPAGGTDTQYF.

This clonotype showed up just a few times. The J gene is TRBJ1-2, the V gene TRBV5-1; 12 bases map to TRBD1. The V gene's germline CDR1 is SGHRS and CDR2 YFSETQ. The CDR3 length is 14 residues. The V segment lost 5 bases and the J segment 4 bases; nucleotides outside the gene matches: 3. CDR3 amino acids: CASRGQGAAYGYTF. The DNA of the CDR3 is TGCGCCAGCAGGGGACAGGGGGCGGCCTATGGCTACACCTTC. Full variable domain (rest looked up from reference TRBV5-1 and TRBJ1-2): KAGVTQTPRYLIKTRGQQVTLSCSPISGHRSVSWYQQTPGQGLQFLFEYFSETQRNKGNFPGRFSGRQFSNSRSEMNVSTLELGDSALYLCASRGQGAAYGYTFGSGTRLTVV.

The gene calls are TRBV24-1 and TRBJ2-3, with D possibly matching TRBD1 (5 bases). Trimming removed 4 bases at V and 1 base at J, with 11 bases between. CDR3 length: 15 residues. CDR1 KGHDR and CDR2 SFDVKD come from the germline V gene. The CDR3 nucleotides read TGTGCCACCAGTGACATAACGACAGGCACAGATACGCAGTATTTT. This encodes CATSDITTGTDTQYF.

This clonotype appeared a few times. The rearrangement uses TRBV7-9 and TRBJ2-3, with D possibly TRBD1 on 6 matching bases. The CDR3 runs to 16 residues. Trimming left V 4 bases short and J 4 bases short, with 18 bases between. CDR1 and CDR2 from the germline V gene are SEHNR and FQNEAQ (reference sequence). In DNA, the CDR3 is TGTGCCAGCAGCTCACTCTCCGGGACATGGTCAGATACGCAGTATTTT. Protein sequence: CASSSLSGTWSDTQYF.

This clonotype was recorded only once. DNA for the CDR3: TGTGCCATCAGTGAGCAGGGCAGGGTGGAGACCCAGTACTTC. This sequence encodes CAISEQGRVETQYF. V is TRBV10-3 and J is TRBJ2-5, with D possibly being TRBD1 (5 bases). Looked up from germline, CDR1 is ENHRY and CDR2 is SYGVKD. Trimming took 2 bases from V and 5 from J, leaving 12 bases between them. The CDR3 loop spans 14 amino acids.

The chain uses TRBV20-1 and TRBJ2-3, with D perhaps assigned TRBD1 or TRBD2 (5 bases each). Germline V gene sequence: CDR1 DFQATT, CDR2 SNEGSKA (reference sequence). The germline V and J ends were trimmed by 1 base and 5 bases, with 22 bases remaining between them. There are 17 residues in the CDR3. CDR3 coding DNA: TGCAGTGCTAGAGGGGACGGAGGCGGGCACATTATAGATACGCAGTATTTT. This codes for CSARGDGGGHIIDTQYF.

This clonotype was found a few times. The V call is TRBV29-1, the J call TRBJ2-4; the match to TRBD1 covers 7 bases. The J call may be mistaken, given a closer DNA end match to TRBJ2-7. Looked up from germline, CDR1 is SQVTM and CDR2 is ANQGSEA. The CDR3 is made up of 12 amino acids. CDR3 sequence (DNA): TGCAGCGTTGTTGAGGGGGCAAGCGAGCAGTACTTC. As protein: CSVVEGASEQYF.

The chain combines TRBV7-2 with TRBJ2-1; maybe TRBD1 (6 bases). Germline V gives CDR1 SGHTA, CDR2 FQGNSA. The CDR3 is made up of 11 amino acids. V lost 5 bases, J lost 9 bases, and 8 bases lay in between. CDR3 loop: CASSRTVEQFF. Written as DNA, the CDR3 is TGTGCCAGCAGCAGGACAGTTGAGCAGTTCTTC.

In this sample, this clonotype turned up a few times. This chain uses TRBV5-1 with TRBJ1-1; unclear D gene. Looked up from germline, CDR1 is SGHRS and CDR2 is YFSETQ. Trimming removed 9 bases at V and 6 bases at J, with 18 bases between. The CDR3 is 13 amino acids. The CDR3 loop reads CATRISGRSEAFF. The CDR3 region has the DNA TGCGCCACTCGAATCTCCGGACGTTCTGAAGCTTTCTTT. Supplemented by reference TRBV5-1 and TRBJ1-1, the full variable domain reads KAGVTQTPRYLIKTRGQQVTLSCSPISGHRSVSWYQQTPGQGLQFLFEYFSETQRNKGNFPGRFSGRQFSNSRSEMNVSTLELGDSALYLCATRISGRSEAFFGQGTRLTVV.

The chain links TRBV7-9 to TRBJ2-1, with D perhaps assigned TRBD1 or TRBD2 (6 bases each). V was clipped by 6 bases and J by 4 bases, with 22 bases between them. Germline assignment: CDR1 SEHNR and CDR2 FQNEAQ (reference sequence). This CDR3 has 17 residues. The CDR3 DNA sequence: TGTGCCAGCAGTTCAACGGGGGCCTTACAATCATACAATGAGCAGTTCTTC. Protein product: CASSSTGALQSYNEQFF. Looking up the rest from reference TRBV7-9 and TRBJ2-1 gives the full variable domain: DTGVSQNPRHKITKRGQNVTFRCDPISEHNRLYWYRQTLGQGPEFLTYFQNEAQLEKSRLLSDRFSAERPKGSFSTLEIQRTEQGDSAMYLCASSSTGALQSYNEQFFGPGTRLTVL.

This clonotype was counted between two and nine times. The genes are TRBV6-5 and TRBJ2-4, with D maybe TRBD1 (5 bases). The CDR3 is 13 residues long. V was clipped by 6 bases and J by 2 bases, with 8 bases between them. CDR1 and CDR2 (germline): MNHEY, SVGAGI. The DNA for the CDR3 is TGTGCCAGCAGGGCAGGGTCCAAAAACATTCAGTACTTC. This codes for CASRAGSKNIQYF.

The gene calls are TRBV3-1 and TRBJ2-7, with D possibly being TRBD2 (5 bases). The CDR3 is 13 amino acids. Between the trimmed V and J ends, which lost 6 bases and 0 bases, there was a span of 9 bases. Germline CDR1 reads LGHDT; CDR2 reads YNNKEL (reference sequence). In DNA, the CDR3 is TGTGCCAGCAGGCTAGCCGACTCCTACGAGCAGTACTTC. This translates into CASRLADSYEQYF.

The chain combines TRBV10-3 with TRBJ1-6; TRBD1 is a possible D gene (6 bases). Trimming took 4 bases from V and 7 from J, leaving 11 bases between them. The germline gives CDR1 ENHRY, CDR2 SYGVKD. The CDR3 spans 14 residues. The CDR3 loop is CAISATDSNSPLHF. The CDR3 nucleotides read TGTGCCATCAGTGCTACGGACAGCAATTCACCCCTCCACTTT.

This clonotype appeared a single time. This chain joins TRBV7-2 and TRBJ2-5; 8 positions agree with TRBD1. Germline CDR1 and CDR2: SGHTA and FQGNSA. V dropped 5 bases and J dropped 4; count of bases not matched to a gene: 9. This CDR3 has 15 amino acids. In DNA, the CDR3 is TGTGCCAGCAGCCTGGGACAGGCGTACGGAGAGACCCAGTACTTC. It is translated as CASSLGQAYGETQYF.

This clonotype was found a few times. The chain recombines TRBV15 with TRBJ2-3, with 8 bases identical to TRBD1. V lost 6 bases and J lost 2; bases outside the gene matches: 10. The CDR3 has 16 amino acids. The germline gives CDR1 LNHNV, CDR2 YYDKDF (reference sequence). The CDR3 spells CATSTRTGKITDTQYF. CDR3 nucleotides: TGTGCCACCAGTACAAGGACAGGGAAGATCACAGATACGCAGTATTTT.

This chain links TRBV3-1 with TRBJ2-3, with D unresolved. The germline V and J ends were trimmed by 3 bases and 3 bases, with 16 bases remaining between them. Germline CDR1 LGHDT, CDR2 YNNKEL (reference sequence). CDR3 size: 16 residues. The CDR3 bases are TGTGCCAGCAGCCAGACCGACTCGCTTAGTACAGATACGCAGTATTTT. Translating it yields CASSQTDSLSTDTQYF.

V is TRBV9 and J is TRBJ1-6; maybe TRBD1 (5 bases). The CDR3 covers 16 residues. The germline V gene has CDR1 SGDLS and CDR2 YYNGEE. The V gene lost 3 bases and the J gene lost 2 bases, with 12 bases spanning the gap. The CDR3 nucleotides read TGTGCCAGCAGCGGAGGGGAACGGCCCTATAATTCACCCCTCCACTTT. Protein product: CASSGGERPYNSPLHF.